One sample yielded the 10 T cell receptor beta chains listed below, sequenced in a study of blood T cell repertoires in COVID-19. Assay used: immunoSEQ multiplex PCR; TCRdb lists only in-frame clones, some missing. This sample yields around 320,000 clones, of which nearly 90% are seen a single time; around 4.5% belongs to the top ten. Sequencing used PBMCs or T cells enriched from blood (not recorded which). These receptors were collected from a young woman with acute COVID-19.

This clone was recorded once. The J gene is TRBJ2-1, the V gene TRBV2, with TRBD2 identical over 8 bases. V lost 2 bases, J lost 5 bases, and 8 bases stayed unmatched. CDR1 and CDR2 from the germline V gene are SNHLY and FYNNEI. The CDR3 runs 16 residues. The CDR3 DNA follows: TGTGCCAGCAGTGAAATAGTCACTAGCGGCGACAATGAGCAGTTCTTC. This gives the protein CASSEIVTSGDNEQFF.

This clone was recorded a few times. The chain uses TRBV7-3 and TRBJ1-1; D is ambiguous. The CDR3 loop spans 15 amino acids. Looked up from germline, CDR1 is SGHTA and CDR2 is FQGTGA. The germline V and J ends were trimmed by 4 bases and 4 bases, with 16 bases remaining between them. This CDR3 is CASSSGLNRGTEAFF. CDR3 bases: TGTGCCAGCAGCTCGGGCCTAAACCGGGGCACTGAAGCTTTCTTT.

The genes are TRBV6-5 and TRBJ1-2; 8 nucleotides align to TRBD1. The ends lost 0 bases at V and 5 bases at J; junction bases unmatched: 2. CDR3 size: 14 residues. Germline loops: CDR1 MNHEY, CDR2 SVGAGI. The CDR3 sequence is CASSYSRTGYGYTF. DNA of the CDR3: TGTGCCAGCAGTTACTCAAGGACAGGGTATGGCTACACCTTC.

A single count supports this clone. CDR3 in DNA: TGCGCCAGCAGATCTGGGGACAGCGAAGCTTTCTTT. Translated: CASRSGDSEAFF. The J gene is TRBJ1-1, the V gene TRBV5-1; 7 bases match TRBD1. Germline V gene lookup returns CDR1 SGHRS and CDR2 YFSETQ. Trimming took 5 bases from V and 8 from J; bases not matched to a gene: 6. CDR3 length: 12 residues.

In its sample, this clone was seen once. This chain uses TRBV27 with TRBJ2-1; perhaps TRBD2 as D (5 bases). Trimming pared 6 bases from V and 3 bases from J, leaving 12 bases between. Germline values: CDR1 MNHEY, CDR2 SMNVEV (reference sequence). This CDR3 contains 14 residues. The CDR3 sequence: CASSPGVSYNEQFF. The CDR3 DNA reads TGTGCCAGCAGCCCCGGGGTAAGCTACAATGAGCAGTTCTTC.

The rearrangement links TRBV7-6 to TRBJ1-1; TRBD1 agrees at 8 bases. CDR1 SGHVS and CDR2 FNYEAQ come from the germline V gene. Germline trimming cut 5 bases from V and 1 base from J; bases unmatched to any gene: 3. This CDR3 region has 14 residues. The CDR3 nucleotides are TGTGCCAGCAGCCGAGACAGGGGGAACACTGAAGCTTTCTTT. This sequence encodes CASSRDRGNTEAFF.

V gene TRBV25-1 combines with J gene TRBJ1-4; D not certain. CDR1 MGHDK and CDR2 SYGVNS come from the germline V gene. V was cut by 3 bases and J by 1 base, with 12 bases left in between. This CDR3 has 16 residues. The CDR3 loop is CASSESLSVTNEKLFF. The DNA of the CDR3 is TGTGCCAGCAGTGAGTCTTTGTCGGTAACTAATGAAAAACTGTTTTTT. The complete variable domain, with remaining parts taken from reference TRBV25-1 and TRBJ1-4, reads EADIYQTPRYLVIGTGKKITLECSQTMGHDKMYWYQQDPGMELHLIHYSYGVNSTEKGDLSSESTVSRIRTEHFPLTLESARPSHTSQYLCASSESLSVTNEKLFFGSGTQLSVL.

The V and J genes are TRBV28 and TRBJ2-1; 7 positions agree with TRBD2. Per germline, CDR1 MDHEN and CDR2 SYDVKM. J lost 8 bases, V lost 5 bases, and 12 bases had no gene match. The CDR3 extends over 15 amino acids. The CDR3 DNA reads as TGTGCCAGCAGTCCCTCTGTCGGGAGGTACCATGAGCAGTTCTTC. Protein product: CASSPSVGRYHEQFF.

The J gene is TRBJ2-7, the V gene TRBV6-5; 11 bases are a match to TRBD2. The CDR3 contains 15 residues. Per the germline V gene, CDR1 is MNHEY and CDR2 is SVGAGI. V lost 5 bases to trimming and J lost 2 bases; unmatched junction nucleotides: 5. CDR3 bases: TGTGCCAGCAGTACCCTAGCGGGAGGCCCCTACGAGCAGTACTTC. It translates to CASSTLAGGPYEQYF.

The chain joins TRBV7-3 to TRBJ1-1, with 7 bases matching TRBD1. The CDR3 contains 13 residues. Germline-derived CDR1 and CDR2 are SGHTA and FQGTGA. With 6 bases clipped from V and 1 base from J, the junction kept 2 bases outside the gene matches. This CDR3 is CASSWTGNTEAFF. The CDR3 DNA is TGTGCCAGCAGTTGGACAGGGAACACTGAAGCTTTCTTT.